The 4 T cell receptor beta chains given below trace back to one sample, sequenced in a study of OX40 agonist ivuxolimab in advanced cancers. TCRdb's table, derived via immunoSEQ multiplex PCR, lists solely in-frame clones and lacks some. This sample has 65,000 to 95,000 clones, with 91% found just once. Sequencing used CD4+ or CD8+ T cells sorted from blood, obtained in a trial of the OX40 agonist ivuxolimab. These receptors were collected from an adult with an advanced solid tumor such as melanoma, head and neck, liver or kidney cancer.

This chain links TRBV5-1 with TRBJ2-1, with TRBD2 matching 14 bases. The CDR3 covers 19 residues. Germline V gives CDR1 SGHRS, CDR2 YFSETQ. Trimming took 0 bases from V and 0 from J; bases not matched to a gene: 5. CDR3 loop: CASSLGTSGRKSSYNEQFF. CDR3 coding DNA: TGCGCCAGCAGCTTGGGGACTAGCGGGAGGAAGAGCTCCTACAATGAGCAGTTCTTC.

Note on this clone: Other nucleotide sequences in the sample specify the same CDR3. The chain couples TRBV5-1 to TRBJ1-3; 7 bases match TRBD1. CDR3 length: 14 residues. The junction had 2 bases not matched to a gene; V was cut back by 4 bases and J by 1 base. Germline assignment: CDR1 SGHRS and CDR2 YFSETQ. The CDR3 spells CASSPQGSGNTIYF. CDR3 DNA: TGCGCCAGCAGCCCACAGGGGTCTGGAAACACCATATATTTT.

The chain is built from TRBV9 and TRBJ2-2, with D perhaps TRBD2 (6 bases). The ends were cut back, 1 base at V and 2 bases at J, with 12 bases in the middle. The CDR3 has 16 residues. Germline loops: CDR1 SGDLS, CDR2 YYNGEE. CDR3 in DNA: TGTGCCAGCAGCGTACTAGGCGGGGCCAACACCGGGGAGCTGTTTTTT. It codes for CASSVLGGANTGELFF.

The V call is TRBV28, the J call TRBJ2-7; unclear D gene. The CDR3 has 13 residues. Deletions cut 6 bases from V and 5 bases from J, with 14 bases between. The germline gives CDR1 MDHEN, CDR2 SYDVKM. The CDR3 DNA reads TGTGCCAGCAGCACCACTGGCGTTCACGAGCAGTACTTC. Amino acid sequence: CASSTTGVHEQYF.